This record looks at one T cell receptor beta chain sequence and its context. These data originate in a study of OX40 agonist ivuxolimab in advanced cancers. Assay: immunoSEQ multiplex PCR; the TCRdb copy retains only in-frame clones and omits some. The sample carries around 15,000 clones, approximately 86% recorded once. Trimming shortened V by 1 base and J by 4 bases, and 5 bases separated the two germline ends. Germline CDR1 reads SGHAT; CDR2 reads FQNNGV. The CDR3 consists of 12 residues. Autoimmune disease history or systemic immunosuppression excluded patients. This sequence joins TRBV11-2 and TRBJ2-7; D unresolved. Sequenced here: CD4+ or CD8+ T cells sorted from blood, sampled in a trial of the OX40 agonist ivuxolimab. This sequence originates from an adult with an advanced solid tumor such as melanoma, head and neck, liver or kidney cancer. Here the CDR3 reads CASSLVPYEQYF. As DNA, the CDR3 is TGTGCCAGCAGCTTAGTGCCTTACGAGCAGTACTTC.